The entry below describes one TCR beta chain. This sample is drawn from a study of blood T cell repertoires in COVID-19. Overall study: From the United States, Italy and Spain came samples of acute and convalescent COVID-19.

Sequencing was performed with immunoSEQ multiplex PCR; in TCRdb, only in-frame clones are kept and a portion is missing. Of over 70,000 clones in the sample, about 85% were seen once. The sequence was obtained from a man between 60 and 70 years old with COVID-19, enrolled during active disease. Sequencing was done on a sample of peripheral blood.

CDR3 coding DNA: TGCGCCAGCAGCCTACTATCCCCCCTAGTAGCGGGGAGAAGGACCGGGGAGCTGTTTTTT. It encodes CASSLLSPLVAGRRTGELFF. The chain is built from TRBV4-1 and TRBJ2-2, with 8 bases lining up with TRBD2. The length of the CDR3 is 20 residues. The junction had 21 bases not matched to a gene; V was cut back by 4 bases and J by 5 bases. The germline CDR1 and CDR2 sequences are MGHRA and YSYEKL.